A selection of T cell receptor beta chains follows, all from one sample in a study of post-analysis software for immune sequencing data. Using its own MiXCR run on the PCR reads, TCRdb lists one record per CDR3 protein. The table records 820,000 or so distinct CDR3 sequences, roughly half of them present only once. The sequenced sample consisted of blood. These receptors all stem from a girl under 18 with multiple sclerosis. Both conserved end residues are part of each CDR3. D genes are given only for firm matches. A row's size may be missing; if present it is once, few, many or a size class.

cdr3_nt	cdr3_aa	d_call	v_call	j_call	clone_size
TGTGCCAGCAGCCGGGAAGCGGGGTCTATAGAGACCCAGTACTTC	CASSREAGSIETQYF	TRBD2	TRBV6-4	TRBJ2-5	few
TGTGCCAGCAGCCAAGAGAGGGCGGACTATGGCTACACCTTC	CASSQERADYGYTF	-	TRBV3-1	TRBJ1-2	-
TGTGCCAGCTCGGCTACCAAAAACATTCAGTACTTC	CASSATKNIQYF	-	TRBV2	TRBJ2-4	-
TGCAGTGCCCCCGGGGGAACCAAGAACATTCAGTACTTC	CSAPGGTKNIQYF	-	TRBV20-1	TRBJ2-4	few
TGTGCCAGCAGCCAAGAGGCGGGACGCTACGAGCAGTACTTC	CASSQEAGRYEQYF	-	TRBV28	TRBJ2-7	-
TGTGCCAGCAGTTCCGCGGGACAGGGAACAGATACGCAGTATTTT	CASSSAGQGTDTQYF	TRBD1	TRBV6-5	TRBJ2-3	once
TGCGCCAGCAGCTTGGCCCGGCTAGCGGATCGGACAGATACGCAGTATTTT	CASSLARLADRTDTQYF	TRBD2	TRBV5-1	TRBJ2-3	-
TGTGCCAGCAGCCCCCTGGGACTGACGAGCACAGATACGCAGTATTTT	CASSPLGLTSTDTQYF	-	TRBV7-2	TRBJ2-3	-
TGCAGTGCAGAACGTCGAGGGACGACCTACGAGCAGTACTTC	CSAERRGTTYEQYF	-	TRBV20-1	TRBJ2-7	few
TGCGCCAGCAGCCAAGGGCACACAGATACGCAGTATTTT	CASSQGHTDTQYF	-	TRBV4-1	TRBJ2-3	-
TGTGCCAGCAGCTCCCTCGCGCAGTTACAAGAGAGCCAGTACTTC	CASSSLAQLQESQYF	-	TRBV5-6	TRBJ2-5	-
TGTGCCACCAGCAAACAAGGTGGGGATTCCTACGAGCAGTACTTC	CATSKQGGDSYEQYF	-	TRBV15	TRBJ2-7	-
TGCAGTGCTAGTCGGATTGGGGGTAGTTGGAACACTGAAGCTTTCTTT	CSASRIGGSWNTEAFF	-	TRBV20-1	TRBJ1-1	few
TGTGCCAGCAGCTTCGAGAGCTCCTACGAGCAGTACTTC	CASSFESSYEQYF	-	TRBV11-1	TRBJ2-7	-
TGCGCCAGCAGCCAAGACGAGGGGAATGAAAAACTGTTTTTT	CASSQDEGNEKLFF	-	TRBV4-1	TRBJ1-4	-
TGCGCCAGCAGCTTGGTAAGCGGGAGAGTCCCCCCCACAGATACGCAGTATTTT	CASSLVSGRVPPTDTQYF	TRBD2	TRBV5-1	TRBJ2-3	-
TGTGCCAGCAGTTCCACCTTAGCGGGGGTCACCTACGAGCAGTACTTC	CASSSTLAGVTYEQYF	TRBD2	TRBV27	TRBJ2-7	-
TGCGCCAGCTCCCAGGACAACCTGGAGCAGTACTTC	CASSQDNLEQYF	-	TRBV5-1	TRBJ2-5	-
TGCAGCGCCCTTACTAGCGGGGAGAGCTCCTACAGTGAGCAGTTCTTC	CSALTSGESSYSEQFF	TRBD2	TRBV29-1	TRBJ2-1	-
TGCGCCAGCGGGAGGGACGGCGCCGAGCAGTACTTC	CASGRDGAEQYF	TRBD2	TRBV10-2	TRBJ2-7	few
TGCAGCGTTGAACTGACTCCCTACGAGCAGTACTTC	CSVELTPYEQYF	-	TRBV29-1	TRBJ2-7	-
TGCGCCAGCAGCTTGTCTGCGGGGGGGGCCTATGAGCAGTTCTTC	CASSLSAGGAYEQFF	TRBD2	TRBV5-1	TRBJ2-1	-
TGCAGCGTTGGTGTAGTTGGAGTAGAGTACGAGCAGTACTTC	CSVGVVGVEYEQYF	-	TRBV29-1	TRBJ2-7	few
TGTGCCAGCAGCCCACCTAGCGGGAGCTACAATGAGCAGTTCTTC	CASSPPSGSYNEQFF	TRBD2	TRBV9	TRBJ2-1	few
TGCAGTGCTAGAGAGCTAGCCCTCCAAGAGACCCAGTACTTC	CSARELALQETQYF	-	TRBV20-1	TRBJ2-5	once
TGTGCCAGCAGCGTGAGACAGGGTGCTAACTATGGCTACACCTTC	CASSVRQGANYGYTF	TRBD1	TRBV12-3/TRBV12-4	TRBJ1-2	once
TGTGCCAGCAGCCGAAGCCTAGCGGGAGTTTTAAATGAGCAGTTCTTC	CASSRSLAGVLNEQFF	TRBD2	TRBV7-9	TRBJ2-1	-
TGTGCCTCCACGGGCAGCGGGAGGGTGATCTCCGAGCAGTACTTC	CASTGSGRVISEQYF	TRBD2	TRBV10-3	TRBJ2-7	few
TGTGCCAGCAGTTACTTGATAGCGGGGCCTTACAATGAGCAGTTCTTC	CASSYLIAGPYNEQFF	TRBD2	TRBV6-5	TRBJ2-1	few
TGTGCCATCAGTGAGTCGGCGGGAGGAAGCACAGATACGCAGTATTTT	CAISESAGGSTDTQYF	TRBD2	TRBV10-3	TRBJ2-3	few
TGCAGTGCTAGAGATCACAGGAATGGAGAGACCCAGTACTTC	CSARDHRNGETQYF	-	TRBV20-1	TRBJ2-5	-
TGTGCCTGGAGTCGGGGACAGGGGGTGAGGACTGAAGCTTTCTTT	CAWSRGQGVRTEAFF	TRBD1	TRBV30	TRBJ1-1	-
TGTGCCAGCAGCTCGGGACTAGCGGGAGTCTCCTACGAGCAGTACTTC	CASSSGLAGVSYEQYF	TRBD2	TRBV5-4	TRBJ2-7	-
TGTGCCAGCAGCTTCAGGGTAACTAATGAAAAACTGTTTTTT	CASSFRVTNEKLFF	-	TRBV7-8	TRBJ1-4	-
TGTGCCACAATACGTCTCGGGGGAGATCGAGCAGATACGCAGTATTTT	CATIRLGGDRADTQYF	-	TRBV15	TRBJ2-3	-
TGCGCCAGCAGCCAAGACTTGGCTAGCTTTCCGTACTTC	CASSQDLASFPYF	-	TRBV4-1	TRBJ2-7	few
TGTGCCAGCAGTTACCGGGGCGAGACCCAGTACTTC	CASSYRGETQYF	-	TRBV6-5	TRBJ2-5	-
TGTGCCAGCACCAGAGACAGTCAAGAGACCCAGTACTTC	CASTRDSQETQYF	-	TRBV6-5	TRBJ2-5	-
TGCAGCGTTTCCGGGACAGGACCCTACGAGCAGTACTTC	CSVSGTGPYEQYF	TRBD1	TRBV29-1	TRBJ2-7	few
TGCAGCGTTCTACTAGCGGGAGGGCCCTACGAGCAGTACTTC	CSVLLAGGPYEQYF	TRBD2	TRBV29-1	TRBJ2-7	-
TGCAGCGTTGCCCCCGAAACAGATACGCAGTATTTT	CSVAPETDTQYF	-	TRBV29-1	TRBJ2-3	few
TGTGCCAGTAGCTTAAGTGCGACTTTTTCCTACAATGAGCAGTTCTTC	CASSLSATFSYNEQFF	-	TRBV7-6	TRBJ2-1	-
TGCGCCAGCAGCCAAGATTTAGCGGGGAGCACAGATACGCAGTATTTT	CASSQDLAGSTDTQYF	TRBD2	TRBV4-1	TRBJ2-3	-
TGTGCCAGCCACCGGGACAGGGACCAAGAGACCCAGTACTTC	CASHRDRDQETQYF	TRBD1	TRBV18	TRBJ2-5	-
TGTGCCAGCAGCTCCAGGACCCATAAGCACGAGCAGTACTTC	CASSSRTHKHEQYF	-	TRBV11-2	TRBJ2-7	-
TGTGCCAGCAGCCAGGGACTCACATCCTACGAGCAGTACTTC	CASSQGLTSYEQYF	-	TRBV3-1	TRBJ2-7	-
TGTGCCAGCACCCTGGGGGTCAGGGACTACGAGCAGTACTTC	CASTLGVRDYEQYF	-	TRBV7-6	TRBJ2-7	-
TGTGCCAGCTTAGGATTAGCGGGAGGGCCTGTCGCAGATACGCAGTATTTT	CASLGLAGGPVADTQYF	TRBD2	TRBV7-8	TRBJ2-3	-